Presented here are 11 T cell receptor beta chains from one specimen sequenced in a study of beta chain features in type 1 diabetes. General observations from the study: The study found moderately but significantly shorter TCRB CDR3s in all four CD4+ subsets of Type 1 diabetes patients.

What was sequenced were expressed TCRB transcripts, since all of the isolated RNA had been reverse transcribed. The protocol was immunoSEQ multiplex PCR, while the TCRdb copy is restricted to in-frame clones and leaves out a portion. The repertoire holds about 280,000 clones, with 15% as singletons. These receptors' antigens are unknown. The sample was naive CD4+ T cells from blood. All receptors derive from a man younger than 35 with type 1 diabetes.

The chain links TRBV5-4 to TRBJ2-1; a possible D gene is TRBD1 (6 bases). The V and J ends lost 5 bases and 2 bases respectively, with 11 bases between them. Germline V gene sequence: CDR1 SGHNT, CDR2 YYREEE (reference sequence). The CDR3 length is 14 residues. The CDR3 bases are TGTGCCAGCAGAGACAGGTCGCCCTACAATGAGCAGTTCTTC. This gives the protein CASRDRSPYNEQFF.

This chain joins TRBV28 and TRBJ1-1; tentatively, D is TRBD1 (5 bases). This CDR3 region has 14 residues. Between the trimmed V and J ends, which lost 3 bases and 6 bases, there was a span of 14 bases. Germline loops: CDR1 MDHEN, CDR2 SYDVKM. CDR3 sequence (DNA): TGTGCCAGCAGTTTGGTCCGTCAGGGATCTGAAGCTTTCTTT. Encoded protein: CASSLVRQGSEAFF. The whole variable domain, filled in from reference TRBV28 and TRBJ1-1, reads DVKVTQSSRYLVKRTGEKVFLECVQDMDHENMFWYRQDPGLGLRLIYFSYDVKMKEKGDIPEGYSVSREKKERFSLILESASTNQTSMYLCASSLVRQGSEAFFGQGTRLTVV.

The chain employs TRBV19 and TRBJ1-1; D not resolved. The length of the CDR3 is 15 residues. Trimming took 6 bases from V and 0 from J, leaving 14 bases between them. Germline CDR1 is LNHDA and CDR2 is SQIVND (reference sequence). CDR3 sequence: CASSSWLLLNTEAFF. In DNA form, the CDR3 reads TGTGCCAGTAGCTCCTGGCTCCTTCTGAACACTGAAGCTTTCTTT. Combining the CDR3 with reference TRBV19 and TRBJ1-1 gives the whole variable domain DGGITQSPKYLFRKEGQNVTLSCEQNLNHDAMYWYRQDPGQGLRLIYYSQIVNDFQKGDIAEGYSVSREKKESFPLTVTSAQKNPTAFYLCASSSWLLLNTEAFFGQGTRLTVV.

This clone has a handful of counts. This CDR3 reads CASSQALLRDRSYYYGYTF. CDR3 coding DNA: TGCGCCAGCAGCCAAGCCCTTCTACGGGACAGATCGTATTACTATGGCTACACCTTC. The genes are TRBV4-1 and TRBJ1-2; 7 bases fit TRBD1. The CDR3 loop spans 19 amino acids. V was clipped by 1 base and J by 3 bases; unmatched bases: 17. The V gene's germline CDR1 is MGHRA and CDR2 YSYEKL.

CDR3 in DNA: TGTGCCAGCAGTTTAACAGGGACCGGGTACGAGCAGTACTTC. Protein product: CASSLTGTGYEQYF. The chain combines TRBV28 with TRBJ2-7, with D maybe TRBD1 (6 bases). CDR3 length: 14 residues. V gave up 2 bases and J gave up 4 bases, with 12 bases separating them. The germline V gene has CDR1 MDHEN and CDR2 SYDVKM.

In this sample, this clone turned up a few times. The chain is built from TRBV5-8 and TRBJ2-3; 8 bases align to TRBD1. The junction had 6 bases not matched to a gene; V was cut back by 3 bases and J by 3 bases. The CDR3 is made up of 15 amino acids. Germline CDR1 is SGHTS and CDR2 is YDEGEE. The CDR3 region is CASSWSRTGTDTQYF. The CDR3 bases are TGTGCCAGCAGCTGGAGTAGGACAGGGACAGATACGCAGTATTTT.

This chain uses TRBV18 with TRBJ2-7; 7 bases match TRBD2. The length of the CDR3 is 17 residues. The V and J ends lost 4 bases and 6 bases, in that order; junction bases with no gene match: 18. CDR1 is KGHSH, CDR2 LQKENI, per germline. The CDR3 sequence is CASSRYVGLAAGSEQYF. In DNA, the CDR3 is TGTGCCAGCTCACGATACGTTGGGCTAGCGGCCGGTAGCGAGCAGTACTTC.

CDR3 sequence: CASSYYSGANVLTF. The CDR3 DNA reads TGTGCCAGCAGTTACTATTCTGGGGCCAACGTCCTGACTTTC. This chain uses TRBV27 with TRBJ2-6, with D unresolved. Germline lookup yields CDR1 MNHEY and CDR2 SMNVEV (reference sequence). CDR3 length: 14 amino acids. Trimming pared 4 bases from V and 1 base from J, leaving 5 bases between.

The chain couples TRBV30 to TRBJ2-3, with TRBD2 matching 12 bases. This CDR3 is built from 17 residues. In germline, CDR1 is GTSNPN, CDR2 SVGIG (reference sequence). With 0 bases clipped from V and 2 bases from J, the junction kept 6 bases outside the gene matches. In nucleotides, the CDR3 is TGTGCCTGGAGTGTAAAGGGGACTAGCGGGCACACAGATACGCAGTATTTT. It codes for CAWSVKGTSGHTDTQYF.

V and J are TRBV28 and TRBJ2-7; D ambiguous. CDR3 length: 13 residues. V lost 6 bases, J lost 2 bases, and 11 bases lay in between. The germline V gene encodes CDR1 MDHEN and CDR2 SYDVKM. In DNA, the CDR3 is TGTGCCAGCAGATCCGCTACGACCTACGAGCAGTACTTC. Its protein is CASRSATTYEQYF. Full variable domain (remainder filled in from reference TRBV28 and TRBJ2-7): DVKVTQSSRYLVKRTGEKVFLECVQDMDHENMFWYRQDPGLGLRLIYFSYDVKMKEKGDIPEGYSVSREKKERFSLILESASTNQTSMYLCASRSATTYEQYFGPGTRLTVT.

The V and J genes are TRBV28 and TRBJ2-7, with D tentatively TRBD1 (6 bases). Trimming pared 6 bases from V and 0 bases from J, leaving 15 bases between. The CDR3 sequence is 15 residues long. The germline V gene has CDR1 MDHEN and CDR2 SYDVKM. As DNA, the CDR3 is TGTGCCAGCAGACGCCCGGACAGCACCTCCTACGAGCAGTACTTC. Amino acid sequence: CASRRPDSTSYEQYF. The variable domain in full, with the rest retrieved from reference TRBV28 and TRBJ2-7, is DVKVTQSSRYLVKRTGEKVFLECVQDMDHENMFWYRQDPGLGLRLIYFSYDVKMKEKGDIPEGYSVSREKKERFSLILESASTNQTSMYLCASRRPDSTSYEQYFGPGTRLTVT.